Sequencing of this T cell receptor (beta chain) was carried out in a study of T-cell reconstitution after alpha-beta-depleted transplantation in children. Unique molecular identifiers were built into the TCRbeta library. One entry per CDR3 protein results from TCRdb running MiXCR on the PCR reads. The repertoire has 500,000 to 650,000 distinct CDR3 sequences, 11% of them found once; the top ten carry about 14%. This CDR3 is built from 17 residues. Per the germline V gene, CDR1 is MDHEN and CDR2 is SYDVKM. The J segment lost 0 bases and the V segment lost 5 bases, leaving 13 bases of the junction unmatched. There are many counts of this clonotype.

Material: PBMCs, mostly from graft donor cells, obtained 180 days after TCRalphabeta/CD19-depleted stem cell transplant. This TCR derives from a female patient between 2 and 15 years old who had a stem cell transplant for aplastic anemia, so the T cells may come from the graft donor. The chain couples TRBV28 to TRBJ2-7; 7 bases align to TRBD2. The CDR3 here is CASSPVIFSGFSYEQYF. The CDR3 nucleotides are TGTGCCAGCAGTCCTGTAATCTTTAGCGGGTTCTCCTACGAGCAGTACTTC.